This is a list of T cell receptor beta chains from one sample in a study of preoperative IRX-2 immunotherapy in early breast cancer. Only in-frame clones appear in the TCRdb table, and some are missing; sequencing was by immunoSEQ multiplex PCR. Of about 38,000 clones in the sample, 65% to 90% were seen once. The input for sequencing was lymph node tissue, taken after IRX-2 immunotherapy. Source of these receptors: a human donor with breast cancer. CDR3s include the opening cysteine and the closing phenylalanine or tryptophan. A D gene is named only where the DNA matches it firmly. Size is omitted from some rows. Given values are once, few, many or a class for expanded clones.

size,V,D,J,length,CDR3,DNA
-,TRBV6-8,-,TRBJ2-1,13,CASSYPRANEQFF,TGTGCCAGCAGTTACCCGAGAGCCAATGAGCAGTTCTTC
-,TRBV11-3,TRBD1,TRBJ1-2,15,CASSPRDRAFYGYTF,TGTGCCAGCAGCCCCCGGGACAGGGCTTTCTATGGCTACACCTTC
-,TRBV5-1,-,TRBJ1-1,14,CASSLAGKDTEAFF,TGCGCCAGCAGCTTGGCCGGGAAAGACACTGAAGCTTTCTTT
-,TRBV29-1,TRBD1,TRBJ1-2,13,CSVETDRANGYTF,TGCAGCGTGGAGACGGACAGGGCTAATGGCTACACCTTC
-,TRBV19,-,TRBJ2-1,17,CASSINNFQATYNEQFF,TGTGCCAGTAGTATAAATAATTTCCAGGCAACCTACAATGAGCAGTTCTTC
once,TRBV6-8,-,TRBJ1-1,14,CASSYRRGLAGAFF,TGTGCCAGCAGTTACCGAAGGGGTCTCGCAGGGGCTTTCTTT
-,TRBV10-3,TRBD1,TRBJ2-5,14,CAISEDRGLETQYF,TGTGCCATCAGTGAGGACAGGGGTTTGGAGACCCAGTACTTC
-,TRBV11-3,-,TRBJ1-2,15,CASSLVGTANYGYTF,TGTGCCAGCAGCTTAGTTGGGACGGCAAACTATGGCTACACCTTC
-,TRBV23-1,-,TRBJ2-7,14,CASRDRQGAGEQYF,TGCGCCAGCAGGGATCGACAGGGTGCGGGAGAGCAGTACTTC
-,TRBV23-1,-,TRBJ2-2,15,CASSPRLGYTGELFF,TGCGCCAGCAGCCCCAGACTAGGCTACACCGGGGAGCTGTTTTTT
-,TRBV19,-,TRBJ2-6,14,CASARGAGANVLTF,TGTGCCAGTGCGAGGGGGGCTGGGGCCAACGTCCTGACTTTC
-,TRBV19,-,TRBJ2-7,14,CASSIGTLSYEQYF,TGTGCCAGTAGTATAGGGACACTTTCCTACGAGCAGTACTTC
-,TRBV7-5,-,TRBJ1-1,14,CASSSGLLGTEAFF,TGTGCCAGCAGCTCCGGACTGTTGGGCACTGAAGCTTTCTTT
-,TRBV19,-,TRBJ1-2,14,CASSNGQSSYGYTF,TGTGCCAGTAGTAATGGACAGTCTTCCTATGGCTACACCTTC
-,TRBV7-6,-,TRBJ1-2,15,CASSPQKGPYYGYTF,TGTGCCAGCAGCCCCCAAAAAGGGCCCTACTATGGCTACACCTTC
-,TRBV6-8,-,TRBJ2-5,14,CASSVRGNQETQYF,TGTGCCAGCAGCGTCCGGGGAAACCAAGAGACCCAGTACTTC
-,TRBV5-1,TRBD1,TRBJ2-1,15,CASSRTGEGDNEQFF,TGCGCCAGCAGCCGAACAGGGGAAGGGGACAATGAGCAGTTCTTC
-,TRBV23-1,-,TRBJ1-1,15,CASRGRHTMNTEAFF,TGCGCCAGCAGGGGTAGACACACAATGAACACTGAAGCTTTCTTT
-,TRBV30,TRBD1,TRBJ1-2,13,CACPPGTGYGYTF,TGTGCCTGCCCCCCCGGGACAGGGTATGGCTACACCTTC
-,TRBV19,-,TRBJ2-1,18,CASRYGGRREFSYNEQFF,TGTGCCAGTAGGTACGGGGGACGTAGGGAATTCTCCTACAATGAGCAGTTCTTC
-,TRBV11-3,TRBD1,TRBJ1-1,15,CASSLTQGAGAEAFF,TGTGCCAGCAGCTTAACTCAGGGGGCTGGGGCTGAAGCTTTCTTT
-,TRBV19,-,TRBJ1-1,14,CASSLAGSNTEAFF,TGTGCCAGTAGCCTAGCAGGGTCTAACACTGAAGCTTTCTTT
-,TRBV6-8,-,TRBJ1-5,14,CAISGGVGDQPQHF,TGTGCCATCAGTGGGGGAGTGGGAGATCAGCCCCAGCATTTT
-,TRBV9,-,TRBJ2-5,15,CASTAERWWEETQYF,TGTGCCAGCACGGCAGAGAGGTGGTGGGAAGAGACCCAGTACTTC
-,TRBV7-1,TRBD2,TRBJ2-3,17,CASSFLRKRGYTDTQYF,TGTGCCAGCAGCTTTCTCCGAAAGCGGGGGTACACAGATACGCAGTATTTT
-,TRBV5-1,-,TRBJ2-7,14,CASSLVTVRDEQYF,TGCGCCAGCAGCTTGGTGACAGTGAGAGACGAGCAGTACTTC
-,TRBV19,-,TRBJ2-3,16,CASSIARGYSNQPQYF,TGTGCCAGTAGTATAGCCAGGGGATATAGCAATCAGCCCCAGTATTTT
few,TRBV15,TRBD1,TRBJ2-4,15,CATSREQGTKNIQYF,TGTGCCACCAGCAGAGAACAGGGGACGAAAAACATTCAGTACTTC
-,TRBV6-8,TRBD1,TRBJ1-1,15,CAISKDREGNTEAFF,TGTGCCATCAGTAAGGACAGGGAGGGAAACACTGAAGCTTTCTTT
-,TRBV6-8,-,TRBJ1-6,17,CASSLGAGSSYNSPLHF,TGTGCCAGCAGTTTGGGGGCAGGAAGCTCCTATAATTCACCCCTCCACTTT
-,TRBV30,-,TRBJ2-5,15,CAWSSAMWELETQYF,TGTGCCTGGAGCTCGGCGATGTGGGAGTTAGAGACCCAGTACTTC
-,TRBV19,-,TRBJ1-4,11,CATTVAEKLFF,TGTGCTACCACGGTTGCTGAAAAACTGTTTTTT
-,TRBV6-8,TRBD2,TRBJ2-5,18,CASSYAPLAGGWAETQYF,TGTGCCAGCAGTTACGCCCCACTAGCGGGGGGTTGGGCAGAGACCCAGTACTTC
few,TRBV11-3,-,TRBJ2-7,15,CASSLDASIYEEQYF,TGTGCCAGCAGCTTAGACGCATCCATCTACGAGGAGCAGTACTTC
-,TRBV6-7,-,TRBJ2-2,16,CASSYWAREVPGELFF,TGTGCCAGCAGTTACTGGGCCAGGGAGGTGCCCGGGGAGCTGTTTTTT
once,TRBV5-1,-,TRBJ2-1,14,CASKGGGDYNEQFF,TGCGCATCAAAAGGAGGAGGGGACTACAATGAGCAGTTCTTC
-,TRBV29-1,-,TRBJ2-7,13,CSVEDYSSYEQYF,TGCAGCGTTGAAGATTACAGCTCCTACGAGCAGTACTTC
-,TRBV30,-,TRBJ2-7,13,CAWKQGSSYEQYF,TGTGCCTGGAAGCAGGGCAGTTCCTACGAGCAGTACTTC
-,TRBV5-1,-,TRBJ2-5,14,CASSLAAAPETQYF,TGCGCCAGCAGCTTGGCGGCAGCGCCAGAGACCCAGTACTTC
-,TRBV11-3,-,TRBJ1-6,15,CASRTTVGYNSPLHF,TGTGCCAGCAGGACAACCGTGGGGTATAATTCACCCCTCCACTTT
-,TRBV5-1,TRBD1,TRBJ1-1,16,CASSLRQGAANTEAFF,TGCGCCAGCAGCTTAAGGCAGGGGGCTGCCAACACTGAAGCTTTCTTT
-,TRBV6-1,-,TRBJ1-5,14,CASSEAPLLQPQHF,TGTGCCAGCAGTGAAGCGCCCCTTTTGCAGCCCCAGCATTTT